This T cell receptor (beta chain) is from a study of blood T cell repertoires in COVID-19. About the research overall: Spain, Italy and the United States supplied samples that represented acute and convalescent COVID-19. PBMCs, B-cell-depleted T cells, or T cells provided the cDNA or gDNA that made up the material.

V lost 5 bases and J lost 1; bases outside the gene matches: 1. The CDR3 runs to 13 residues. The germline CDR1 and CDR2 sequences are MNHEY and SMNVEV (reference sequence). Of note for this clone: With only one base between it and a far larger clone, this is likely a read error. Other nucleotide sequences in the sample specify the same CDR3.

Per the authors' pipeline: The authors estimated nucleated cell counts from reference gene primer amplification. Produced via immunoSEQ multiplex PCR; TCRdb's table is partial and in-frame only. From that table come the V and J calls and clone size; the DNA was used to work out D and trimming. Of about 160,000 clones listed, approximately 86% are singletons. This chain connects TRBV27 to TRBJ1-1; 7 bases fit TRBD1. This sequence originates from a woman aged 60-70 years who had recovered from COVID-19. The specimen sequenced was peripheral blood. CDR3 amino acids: CASSRQGNTEAFF. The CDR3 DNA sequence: TGTGCCAGCAGTCGACAGGGGAACACTGAAGCTTTCTTT.